These 17 T cell receptor beta chains share one sample of origin, sequenced in a study of long-term antiretroviral therapy in people with HIV. Survey-level resolution applied to immunoSEQ assay v3.0. Data came from immunoSEQ multiplex PCR; TCRdb stores just in-frame clones and leaves some out. The table includes 20,000 to 30,000 clones, over 65% detected once. This sample comprised unsorted PBMCs, obtained roughly 4.8 years after starting antiretroviral therapy. The origin of the receptors is a man in his forties with HIV.

The chain carries TRBV10-3 and TRBJ2-2; TRBD2 matches at 13 bases. With 5 bases clipped from V and 3 bases from J, the junction kept 6 bases outside the gene matches. Germline-derived CDR1 and CDR2 are ENHRY and SYGVKD. The length of the CDR3 is 17 residues. The CDR3 loop is CAISSTSGRRYTGELFF. In nucleotides, the CDR3 is TGTGCCATCAGTTCGACTAGCGGGAGGAGGTACACCGGGGAGCTGTTTTTT.

This clone was detected only once. The J gene is TRBJ2-3, the V gene TRBV9, with TRBD1 matching 8 bases. The V and J ends lost 2 bases and 2 bases, in that order; junction bases with no gene match: 4. The CDR3 is made up of 15 amino acids. CDR1 is SGDLS, CDR2 YYNGEE, per germline. The CDR3 here is CASSVRDRYTDTQYF. The CDR3 DNA is TGTGCCAGCAGCGTCCGGGACAGGTACACAGATACGCAGTATTTT.

The chain links TRBV15 to TRBJ2-3; D unresolved. The CDR3 is made up of 13 amino acids. Germline V gene data show CDR1 as LNHNV and CDR2 as YYDKDF (reference sequence). The V end was cut by 0 bases, the J end by 0 bases, with 1 base between. The CDR3 region has the DNA TGTGCCACCAGCAGAGATAGCACAGATACGCAGTATTTT. It codes for CATSRDSTDTQYF.

The chain carries TRBV7-8 and TRBJ1-5; no firm D call. Trimming left V 2 bases short and J 1 base short, with 12 bases between. This CDR3 is built from 16 residues. Germline assignment: CDR1 SGHVS and CDR2 FQNEAQ. The CDR3 protein is CASSLYPTVSNQPQHF. The CDR3 nucleotides are TGTGCCAGCAGCTTATACCCTACAGTAAGCAATCAGCCCCAGCATTTT.

The chain joins TRBV10-3 to TRBJ2-3; D is unresolved. The germline CDR1 and CDR2 sequences are ENHRY and SYGVKD. The CDR3 contains 12 residues. The V end was cut by 10 bases, the J end by 2 bases, with 10 bases between. DNA for the CDR3: TGTGCCACCCAGGATTCCACAGATACGCAGTATTTT. Translated, it gives CATQDSTDTQYF.

This chain uses TRBV5-1 with TRBJ1-4; D is ambiguous. This CDR3 has 16 residues. CDR1 SGHRS and CDR2 YFSETQ come from the germline V gene. The V and J ends lost 4 bases and 0 bases respectively, with 13 bases between them. The CDR3 DNA reads TGCGCCAGCAGCCCGAACGCGGCCGCAACTAATGAAAAACTGTTTTTT. Encoded protein: CASSPNAAATNEKLFF.

The genes are TRBV4-2 and TRBJ1-2; unclear D gene. The CDR3 contains 14 residues. The V gene's germline CDR1 is LGHNA and CDR2 YNFKEQ. Deletions cut 1 base from V and 0 bases from J, with 6 bases between. Written as DNA, the CDR3 is TGTGCCAGCAGCCAAGGTACCGCTAACTATGGCTACACCTTC. Translating gives CASSQGTANYGYTF.

The V and J genes are TRBV28 and TRBJ2-7, with 7 nucleotides matching TRBD1. In germline, CDR1 is MDHEN, CDR2 SYDVKM. Germline trimming cut 3 bases from V and 3 bases from J; bases unmatched to any gene: 5. The CDR3 spans 14 residues. The CDR3, as DNA: TGTGCCAGCAGTTTTTCACAGGGGAGCTACGAGCAGTACTTC. Translating gives CASSFSQGSYEQYF.

This clone was detected only a few times. The chain joins TRBV7-9 to TRBJ1-5, with D possibly TRBD1 on 5 matching bases. Germline V gene data show CDR1 as SEHNR and CDR2 as FQNEAQ (reference sequence). Trimming pared 2 bases from V and 5 bases from J, leaving 10 bases between. The CDR3 covers 14 residues. The CDR3 region is CASSLPGRDQPQHF. The CDR3 coding sequence is TGTGCCAGCAGCTTACCAGGGAGAGATCAGCCCCAGCATTTT. The full variable domain, in which reference TRBV7-9 and TRBJ1-5 provide the parts outside the CDR3, is DTGVSQNPRHKITKRGQNVTFRCDPISEHNRLYWYRQTLGQGPEFLTYFQNEAQLEKSRLLSDRFSAERPKGSFSTLEIQRTEQGDSAMYLCASSLPGRDQPQHFGDGTRLSIL.

The rearrangement uses TRBV14 and TRBJ2-7; either TRBD1 or TRBD2 may fit D (5 bases each). Trimming left V 0 bases short and J 3 bases short, with 12 bases between. Germline V gives CDR1 SGHDN, CDR2 FVKESK. The length of the CDR3 is 15 residues. CDR3 amino acids: CASSQDSVGDYEQYF. DNA for the CDR3: TGTGCCAGCAGCCAAGACAGTGTGGGGGACTACGAGCAGTACTTC.

The rearrangement links TRBV11-2 to TRBJ2-7; D possibly corresponds to TRBD2 (5 bases). CDR1 is SGHAT and CDR2 is FQNNGV in the germline V gene. The CDR3 runs to 13 residues. V shed 5 bases and J shed 6 bases, with 14 bases lying between them. The CDR3 region has the DNA TGTGCCAGCAGCGCCCCGCCGGGAATCGAGCAGTACTTC. It translates to CASSAPPGIEQYF. The whole variable domain, remainder taken from reference TRBV11-2 and TRBJ2-7, is EAGVAQSPRYKIIEKRQSVAFWCNPISGHATLYWYQQILGQGPKLLIQFQNNGVVDDSQLPKDRFSAERLKGVDSTLKIQPAKLEDSAVYLCASSAPPGIEQYFGPGTRLTVT.

This chain links TRBV7-2 with TRBJ1-2; 8 nucleotides agree with TRBD1. J lost 4 bases, V lost 8 bases, and 9 bases had no gene match. Per the germline V gene, CDR1 is SGHTA and CDR2 is FQGNSA. The CDR3 extends over 14 amino acids. The CDR3 sequence is CASSLDRGSYGYTF. The CDR3 DNA reads as TGTGCCAGCTCCCTTGACAGGGGATCCTATGGCTACACCTTC.

The chain couples TRBV7-3 to TRBJ2-3; TRBD1 matches 9 bases. The germline gives CDR1 SGHTA, CDR2 FQGTGA. This CDR3 is 15 amino acids long. V trimming: 5 bases; J trimming: 5 bases; junction bases outside the gene matches: 8. CDR3 DNA: TGTGCCAGCAGCACCGGGACAGGGAGTATAGATACGCAGTATTTT. It specifies CASSTGTGSIDTQYF.

This clone occurred once. V gene TRBV5-1 combines with J gene TRBJ2-3, with unresolved D. V gave up 5 bases and J gave up 2 bases, with 6 bases separating them. The length of the CDR3 is 12 residues. The germline V gene has CDR1 SGHRS and CDR2 YFSETQ. The CDR3 spells CASSPTTDTQYF. The CDR3 DNA follows: TGCGCCAGCAGTCCGACCACAGATACGCAGTATTTT.

V is TRBV28 and J is TRBJ2-1; D tentatively reads TRBD1 or TRBD2 (5 bases each). This CDR3 contains 13 residues. V was clipped by 6 bases and J by 9 bases, with 15 bases between them. Germline CDR1 and CDR2: MDHEN and SYDVKM. CDR3 nucleotide sequence: TGTGCCAGCAGCCTCGGGACGGCGGGTGAGCAGTTCTTC. It yields the protein CASSLGTAGEQFF.

This clone was seen a handful of times. V is TRBV7-9 and J is TRBJ2-7; D remains ambiguous. This CDR3 contains 11 residues. Trimming stripped 5 bases from V and 3 bases from J, with 5 bases between. The germline V gene encodes CDR1 SEHNR and CDR2 FQNEAQ (reference sequence). The CDR3 protein is CASSTIYEQYF. DNA for the CDR3: TGTGCCAGCAGCACCATCTACGAGCAGTACTTC.

This clone showed up just once. The gene calls are TRBV7-8 and TRBJ2-7, with 10 positions matching TRBD2. Germline CDR1 and CDR2: SGHVS and FQNEAQ. V dropped 4 bases and J dropped 8; count of bases not matched to a gene: 5. The CDR3 has 13 residues. This chain's CDR3 is CASSSGLASQQYF. Here the CDR3 DNA reads TGTGCCAGCAGCTCGGGACTAGCGTCCCAGCAGTACTTC. Supplemented by reference TRBV7-8 and TRBJ2-7, the full variable domain reads GAGVSQSPRYKVAKRGQDVALRCDPISGHVSLFWYQQALGQGPEFLTYFQNEAQLDKSGLPSDRFFAERPEGSVSTLKIQRTQQEDSAVYLCASSSGLASQQYFGPGTRLTVT.